These 18 T cell receptor beta chains originate from one sample sequenced in a study of blood T cells in healthy people across ages (dated by TCRdb to 2015 to 2017). Receptor libraries were prepared by 5' RACE. Sequencer: Illumina HiSeq 2500. A second about 7 to 11 cycle PCR used a sample-barcoded 5' primer and a J-beta primer mix. TCRdb itself trimmed the public reads at Q25 with fastp, ran MiXCR and retained productive beta chains. Records with the same CDR3 protein are collapsed into one entry carrying the most frequent genes and DNA. In all, the sample holds about 1.8 million distinct CDR3 sequences, and around 50% of those were seen once. The ten largest account for around 2.1% of the sample. Sequenced input: blood. The receptors were sampled from a woman between 35 and 50 years old in good health.

A few counts support this clonotype. CDR3 sequence: CASSPQGGVTEAFF. The CDR3 region has the DNA TGTGCCAGCAGCCCGCAGGGTGGTGTGACTGAAGCTTTCTTT. The gene calls are TRBV7-2 and TRBJ1-1; possibly TRBD1 for D (5 bases). V was trimmed by 5 bases and J by 5 bases, leaving 15 bases between them. Germline loops: CDR1 SGHTA, CDR2 FQGNSA. This CDR3 spans 14 amino acids.

The chain has TRBV27 and TRBJ2-1; tentatively, D is TRBD2 (5 bases). Trimming removed 4 bases at V and 13 bases at J, with 14 bases between. Germline-derived CDR1 and CDR2 are MNHEY and SMNVEV (reference sequence). The CDR3 runs to 12 residues. CDR3 residues: CASSSGSETQFF. CDR3 coding DNA: TGTGCCAGCAGTTCTGGGAGCGAGACCCAGTTCTTC.

This chain joins TRBV28 and TRBJ2-1, with TRBD1 matching 7 bases. The J segment lost 10 bases and the V segment lost 6 bases, leaving 21 bases of the junction unmatched. There are 17 residues in the CDR3. Germline CDR1 MDHEN, CDR2 SYDVKM. As DNA, the CDR3 is TGTGCCAGCAGCTTCTTTACAGGGGACAGATCTATCTACGAGCAGTTCTTC. Translated: CASSFFTGDRSIYEQFF.

The rearrangement links TRBV20-1 to TRBJ2-3, with D perhaps given as TRBD1 or TRBD2 (7 bases each). V lost 0 bases and J 11 bases, leaving 24 bases between the germline ends. The CDR3 spans 16 residues. Germline V gene sequence: CDR1 DFQATT, CDR2 SNEGSKA (reference sequence). This CDR3 reads CSARDLRGLAVPLQYF. CDR3 DNA sequence: TGCAGTGCTAGAGATCTTAGGGGGCTAGCGGTCCCTCTGCAGTATTTT.

This clonotype has only a few counts. V gene TRBV27 combines with J gene TRBJ2-3; the D is unclear. This CDR3 is built from 13 residues. Looked up from germline, CDR1 is MNHEY and CDR2 is SMNVEV (reference sequence). V was clipped by 0 bases and J by 5 bases, with 6 bases between them. The DNA for the CDR3 is TGTGCCAGCAGTTTATCCCCACAAGATACGCAGTATTTT. It codes for CASSLSPQDTQYF.

The table lists this clonotype with a few counts. The chain recombines TRBV29-1 with TRBJ2-5; D remains ambiguous. The CDR3 sequence is 10 residues long. Germline lookup yields CDR1 SQVTM and CDR2 ANQGSEA. Trimming cost V 1 base and J 10 bases, with 7 bases left between them. In DNA form, the CDR3 reads TGCAGCGTTGAAGTCGACGGCCAGTACTTC. Translation gives CSVEVDGQYF.

The chain couples TRBV28 to TRBJ2-5; 9 bases are a match to TRBD1. The CDR3 contains 15 residues. Per the germline V gene, CDR1 is MDHEN and CDR2 is SYDVKM. V trimming: 10 bases; J trimming: 1 base; junction bases outside the gene matches: 10. The CDR3 DNA follows: TGTGCCACACAATTCGGGGGACAGGGCCAAGAGACCCAGTACTTC. Translated, it gives CATQFGGQGQETQYF.

This chain connects TRBV20-1 to TRBJ2-4; TRBD2 matches 9 bases. There are 17 residues in the CDR3. Germline V lookup: CDR1 DFQATT, CDR2 SNEGSKA (reference sequence). Trimming at V came to 3 bases and at J to 0 bases, leaving 9 bases not matched to a gene. The CDR3 reads CSASLLAGPLAKNIQYF. The CDR3 coding sequence is TGCAGTGCTAGTCTCCTAGCGGGGCCTCTAGCCAAAAACATTCAGTACTTC.

The chain links TRBV6-2 or TRBV6-3 to TRBJ2-5; the match to TRBD2 covers 9 bases. The CDR3 is 15 amino acids. The trim removed 6 bases at V and 5 bases at J, leaving 10 bases unmatched. Germline values: CDR1 MNHEY, CDR2 SVGEGT. Here the CDR3 DNA reads TGTGCCAGCAGATCGCCGGGACTAGCTCGTGAGACCCAGTACTTC. Amino acid sequence: CASRSPGLARETQYF.

The genes are TRBV7-2 and TRBJ2-3; TRBD2 matches at 12 bases. The J segment lost 8 bases and the V segment lost 6 bases, leaving 6 bases of the junction unmatched. Germline V gives CDR1 SGHTA, CDR2 FQGNSA. CDR3 length: 14 amino acids. This CDR3 reads CASRLRLAGVTQYF. The CDR3 coding sequence is TGTGCCAGCAGATTGCGACTAGCGGGAGTTACGCAGTATTTT.

The chain has TRBV12-3 or TRBV12-4 and TRBJ2-5; 12 bases align to TRBD2. The CDR3 covers 17 residues. The V and J ends lost 3 bases and 5 bases, in that order; junction bases with no gene match: 10. The CDR3 sequence: CASSFGLAGGPEETQYF. The CDR3 DNA sequence: TGTGCCAGCAGTTTCGGGCTAGCGGGGGGGCCCGAGGAGACCCAGTACTTC.

Of note for this clonotype: Mismatch with germline at one junction end may stem from a read error. This rearrangement joins TRBV6-5 to TRBJ2-3; TRBD1 matches at 10 bases. In germline, CDR1 is MNHEY, CDR2 SVGAGI. The CDR3 spans 13 residues. For the CDR3, the DNA is TGTGCCAGCAGCAGGGACAGGGGCGGTACGCGGTATTTT. Amino acids: CASSRDRGGTRYF.

This clonotype was seen a few times. The chain has TRBV6-1 and TRBJ2-6; D gene ambiguous. CDR1 and CDR2 from the germline V gene are MNHNS and SASEGT. The CDR3 totals 12 residues. V lost 8 bases to trimming and J lost 2 bases, with 4 bases between them. In DNA form, the CDR3 reads TGTGCCAGCCCGGCTGGGGCCAACGTCCTGACTTTC. This encodes CASPAGANVLTF.

The chain is built from TRBV11-2 and TRBJ2-7, with 7 bases identical to TRBD1. CDR3 length: 15 amino acids. Looked up from germline, CDR1 is SGHAT and CDR2 is FQNNGV. V gave up 5 bases and J gave up 1 base; unmatched junction bases: 8. DNA of the CDR3: TGTGCCAGCAGCCTTAACCCGGGACAGTCCTACGAGCAGTACTTC. Its protein is CASSLNPGQSYEQYF.

To note about this clonotype: Relative to the germline gene, one junction end is altered; a read error may explain this. The chain recombines TRBV7-9 with TRBJ1-2; 7 bases match TRBD1. CDR3 size: 13 residues. The germline V gene encodes CDR1 SEHNR and CDR2 FQNEAQ (reference sequence). The CDR3 region has the DNA TGTGTCAGCAGCTTTGTAGGGGGCAATGGCTACACCTTC. This translates into CVSSFVGGNGYTF.

The genes are TRBV6-5 and TRBJ2-3; D is unresolved. Trimming left V 1 base short and J 1 base short, with 9 bases between. This CDR3 spans 15 amino acids. Germline assignment: CDR1 MNHEY and CDR2 SVGAGI. CDR3 sequence (DNA): TGTGCCAGCAGTTACTTTTCAGGAGGCACAGATACGCAGTATTTT. Translating it yields CASSYFSGGTDTQYF.

The chain carries TRBV20-1 and TRBJ1-2, with 7 bases lining up with TRBD1. Trimming removed 3 bases from V and 0 bases from J; junction bases left unmatched: 13. CDR3 length: 17 amino acids. CDR1 and CDR2 from the germline V gene are DFQATT and SNEGSKA (reference sequence). In DNA, the CDR3 is TGCAGTGCTAGGTCGGGACAGAGCAGACCCTCTAACTATGGCTACACCTTC. Protein: CSARSGQSRPSNYGYTF.

The chain has TRBV18 and TRBJ2-7; D uncertain. In germline, CDR1 is KGHSH, CDR2 LQKENI. Trimming removed 3 bases from V and 0 bases from J, with 9 bases in between. CDR3 length equals 14 residues. CDR3 sequence reads: CASSPRPSSYEQYF. For the CDR3, the DNA is TGTGCCAGCTCACCCCGTCCCAGCTCCTACGAGCAGTACTTC.